This T cell receptor (beta chain) derives from a study of T cell repertoires in cytomegalovirus infection. The V gene lost 8 bases and the J gene lost 4 bases, with 17 bases spanning the gap. Germline CDR1 reads SGHTA; CDR2 reads FQGNSA. CDR3 length equals 14 residues. Many counts were recorded for this clonotype. MiXCR was run by TCRdb on the reads, yielding one entry per CDR3 protein. The sample contains just over 300,000 distinct CDR3 sequences, 15% to 20% of which appear only once. The sample consisted of PBMCs. The chain couples TRBV7-2 to TRBJ1-1, with D possibly matching TRBD1 (6 bases). The TCR was taken from a human donor in good health (CMV status not recorded). Some clones in this sample may be carry-over from other donors' samples. CDR3 sequence: CASGRQDLSTEAFF. CDR3 bases: TGTGCCAGCGGCCGACAGGACCTAAGCACTGAAGCTTTCTTT.